This record covers a single TCR beta chain. The sample contains more than one DNA sequence encoding this CDR3. The repertoire was sequenced with immunoSEQ multiplex PCR; TCRdb's copy has only in-frame clones and lacks some. The sample records over 2 million clones, roughly 96% being singletons. V lost 6 bases to trimming and J lost 1 base; unmatched junction nucleotides: 4. The CDR3 loop spans 15 amino acids. Germline V gene data show CDR1 as KGHSH and CDR2 as LQKENI. This entry is derived from a study of shared clonotypes between healthy human individuals. Sequencing input: naive CD4+ T cells sorted from blood. The subset denotes: CD45RA+ positively selected. V and J are TRBV18 and TRBJ1-5, with 9 bases that match TRBD1. The origin of this receptor is a man aged 18 to 35 in good health. CDR3 sequence reads: CASSPGTGSNQPQHF. The CDR3 nucleotides read TGTGCCAGCTCGCCCGGGACAGGGAGCAATCAGCCCCAGCATTTT.